The rows below give T cell receptor beta chains drawn from one sample of a study of T-cell memory formation after mild COVID-19. Via MiXCR, TCRdb re-called the 5' RACE reads, giving one row per CDR3 protein. The table lists 300,000 or so distinct CDR3 sequences, under 20% of them singletons, with 20% to 25% in the top ten. Specimen: PBMCs or a T cell subset sorted from them (not recorded which). These receptors originate from a man aged 18-30 years who had mild COVID-19 (a few samples of this study predate the infection). Cell type and time point are not known. Both conserved end residues are part of each CDR3. A D gene is named only where the DNA matches it firmly. Size is stated for part of the rows, as once, few or many counts, or as a class when the clone is expanded.

j_gene	v_gene	d_gene	abundance	CDR3nt	CDR3aa
TRBJ2-7	TRBV6-2/TRBV6-3	TRBD2	few	TGTGCCGCCGGCCGGGGGGTGGCTGAGCAGTACTTC	CAAGRGVAEQYF
TRBJ2-7	TRBV21-1	NA	NA	TGTGCCAGCTTACAAGGTGGGGGAAGACCCTACGAGCAGTACTTC	CASLQGGGRPYEQYF
TRBJ2-3	TRBV5-6	TRBD2	few	TGTGCCACAAAAAAACTAGCGGGAGATGCAACAGATACGCAGTATTTT	CATKKLAGDATDTQYF
TRBJ1-1	TRBV12-3/TRBV12-4	NA	few	TGTGCCAGCACCCTTAGGGGAGGCACTGAAGCTTTCTTT	CASTLRGGTEAFF
TRBJ2-3	TRBV12-3/TRBV12-4	NA	many	TGTGCCAGCAGCTCAAACCGGGAAAACACAGATACGCAGTATTTT	CASSSNRENTDTQYF
TRBJ2-3	TRBV28	NA	few	TGTGCCAGCAGTTTAAGTCCAGATACGCAGTATTTT	CASSLSPDTQYF
TRBJ1-1	TRBV2	NA	NA	TGTGCCAGCAGTATACTCGAGAACACTGAAGCTTTCTTT	CASSILENTEAFF
TRBJ1-6	TRBV4-3	TRBD1	few	TGCGCCAGCAGCCGGGACAGGGGAAGAAATTCACCCCTCCACTTT	CASSRDRGRNSPLHF
TRBJ1-1	TRBV29-1	NA	NA	TGCAGCGTTCCCATATACTGGGGGCGGACTGAAGCTTTCTTT	CSVPIYWGRTEAFF
TRBJ1-6	TRBV11-2	NA	few	TGTGCCAGCAGCTTAGACTACAGCTCACCCCTCCACTTT	CASSLDYSSPLHF
TRBJ1-1	TRBV4-1	NA	NA	TGCGCCAGCAGCCAAGTCGGACAGTACACTGAAGCTTTCTTT	CASSQVGQYTEAFF
TRBJ1-6	TRBV30	TRBD1	NA	TGTGCCTGCTGGGGACAGGGAGATTCACCCCTCCACTTT	CACWGQGDSPLHF
TRBJ2-5	TRBV7-3	NA	NA	TGTGCCAGCAGTTTGCACCTCCAAGAGACCCAGTACTTC	CASSLHLQETQYF
TRBJ2-6	TRBV5-6	NA	few	TGTGCCAGCAGCCCGGGCATCAGAGACAACGTCCTGACTTTC	CASSPGIRDNVLTF
TRBJ1-5	TRBV20-1	NA	NA	TGCAGTGCTTACCGGGACGGTTATAGCAATCAGCCCCAGCATTTT	CSAYRDGYSNQPQHF
TRBJ1-5	TRBV7-8	NA	NA	TGTGCCAGCAGCTTCGGGACGGATTATAGCAATCAGCCCCAGCATTTT	CASSFGTDYSNQPQHF
TRBJ2-1	TRBV7-2	NA	few	TGTGCCAGCAGCTCTCCCCGGGAAGCGGCATACATACGACCTAGGAATGAGCAGTTCTTC	CASSSPREAAYIRPRNEQFF
TRBJ1-1	TRBV12-3/TRBV12-4	NA	few	TGTGCCAGCAGCCCCGCCCGGGTGGGCACTGAAGCTTTCTTT	CASSPARVGTEAFF
TRBJ1-3	TRBV10-3	NA	few	TGTGCCCCAGGGTGGTCATCTGGAAACACCATATATTTT	CAPGWSSGNTIYF
TRBJ2-5	TRBV11-2	NA	few	TGTGCCAGCAGCGCCACGAGGAGGGTGGAGACCCAGTACTTC	CASSATRRVETQYF
TRBJ1-2	TRBV5-1	NA	NA	TGCGCCAGCAGCTTGGTGGGGAGAGGCGGCTACACCTTC	CASSLVGRGGYTF
TRBJ1-2	TRBV20-1	NA	many	NA	CSAPRDFGAGYTF
TRBJ2-4	TRBV27	TRBD1	NA	TGTGCCAGCAGTTCCCCGGGACAGGGGGGGAACATTCAGTACTTC	CASSSPGQGGNIQYF
TRBJ1-4	TRBV6-5	NA	NA	TGTGCCAGCGGTAGTGTGGGACCAACTAATGAAAAACTGTTTTTT	CASGSVGPTNEKLFF
TRBJ2-7	TRBV11-2	NA	many	TGTGCCAGCAGCTTAGGTCAGACAGGATTCTCCTACGAGCAGTACTTC	CASSLGQTGFSYEQYF
TRBJ1-2	TRBV5-1	NA	few	TGCGCCAGCAGCTCGCAGCCCGACGGGGCTAACTATGGCTACACCTTC	CASSSQPDGANYGYTF
TRBJ2-3	TRBV14	NA	NA	TGTGCCAGCAGCCAGAGATGGGCAGGGGGCACAGATACGCAGTATTTT	CASSQRWAGGTDTQYF
TRBJ2-5	TRBV5-6	TRBD1	NA	TGTGCCAGCAGCTACTACGACAGGGTATCAGAGACCCAGTACTTC	CASSYYDRVSETQYF
TRBJ2-7	TRBV4-1	NA	NA	TGCGCCAGCAGCCACCTACTAGCGGCTCAGGGGGGGCAGTACTTC	CASSHLLAAQGGQYF
TRBJ2-7	TRBV5-1	NA	few	TGCGCCAGCAGCTTGACCCGGACAGAAGGGGTCTACGAGCAGTACTTC	CASSLTRTEGVYEQYF
TRBJ2-3	TRBV6-2/TRBV6-3	NA	few	TGTGCCAGCACCTACTGGGGCACAGATACGCAGTATTTT	CASTYWGTDTQYF
TRBJ2-1	TRBV12-3/TRBV12-4	NA	few	TGTGCCAGCAGTTTATCCGGGACGGCACAGTTCTTC	CASSLSGTAQFF
TRBJ1-4	TRBV4-3	NA	few	TGCGCCAGCAGCCAAGACGCCAGGATTGCAACTAATGAAAAACTGTTTTTT	CASSQDARIATNEKLFF
TRBJ2-7	TRBV9	NA	NA	TGTGCCAGCAGCGTAGGGTCCCCCTCCTACGAGCAGTACTTC	CASSVGSPSYEQYF
TRBJ1-1	TRBV5-4	NA	few	TGTGCCAGCAGCAAGACAGGCCGGGACACTGAAGCTTTCTTT	CASSKTGRDTEAFF
TRBJ2-6	TRBV5-1	NA	NA	TGCGCCAGCAGCTTAGCCGGGACTGGTTACGGCGGGGCCAACGTCCTGACTTTC	CASSLAGTGYGGANVLTF
TRBJ1-3	TRBV9	NA	few	TGTGCCAGCAGCCCAGAGTGGTACTCTGGAAACACCATATATTTT	CASSPEWYSGNTIYF
TRBJ2-1	TRBV6-5	TRBD2	many	TGTGCCAGCAGCCTAGCGGGGGTCACTGAGCAGTTCTTC	CASSLAGVTEQFF
TRBJ2-5	TRBV7-9	NA	few	TGTGCCAGCAGCTCTGACTCGGTCGAGACCCAGTACTTC	CASSSDSVETQYF
TRBJ2-2	TRBV4-1	TRBD2	NA	TGCGCCAGCATCCGACTAGCGGGGGCGAGGGGCGGGGAGCTGTTTTTT	CASIRLAGARGGELFF
TRBJ1-6	TRBV6-6	TRBD1	NA	TGTGCCAGCAGCTTGAGACCGGACAGGGCCAGGGTCCTCCACTTT	CASSLRPDRARVLHF
TRBJ2-3	TRBV6-5	TRBD2	few	TGTGCCAGCAGTTACCGCCCTAGCGGGGGTTCACCAGATACGCAGTATTTT	CASSYRPSGGSPDTQYF
TRBJ1-1	TRBV7-9	NA	NA	TGTGCCAGCAGCATACAGGGTAATGGTGCTGAAGCTTTCTTT	CASSIQGNGAEAFF
TRBJ2-7	TRBV6-2/TRBV6-3	TRBD2	NA	TGTGCCAGCAGTTACGGAATGGCGGGGGGAGCTTACGAGCAGTACTTC	CASSYGMAGGAYEQYF
TRBJ2-3	TRBV4-3	NA	NA	TGCGCCAGCAGCCAAGTTAGGGGGGTGGGGGATACGCAGTATTTT	CASSQVRGVGDTQYF
TRBJ2-5	TRBV5-1	NA	NA	TGCGCCAGCAGCCCTTCATGGGGGCCGCGGGAGACCCAGTACTTC	CASSPSWGPRETQYF
TRBJ2-3	TRBV2	TRBD2	few	TGTGCCAGCACCAGGCTAGCGGGGGGGCCAGATACGCAGTATTTT	CASTRLAGGPDTQYF
TRBJ1-2	TRBV4-1	NA	NA	TGCGCCAGCAGCCAAGATCCAGGACAGAGCTATCGGGGCTACACCTTC	CASSQDPGQSYRGYTF
TRBJ2-3	TRBV6-5	TRBD2	many	TGTGCCAGCAGTTACAGCCTAGCGGTCACAGATACGCAGTATTTT	CASSYSLAVTDTQYF
TRBJ1-5	TRBV10-3	TRBD1	few	TGTGCCATCAGTCCGACAGGGGGAGAATATAGCAATCAGCCCCAGCATTTT	CAISPTGGEYSNQPQHF
TRBJ2-7	TRBV5-1	NA	NA	TGCGCCAGCAGACGGGACTCCTTGGGCTACGAGCAGTACTTC	CASRRDSLGYEQYF